This T cell receptor beta chain was sequenced during a study of shared clonotypes between healthy human individuals (dated by TCRdb to about 2020). Broadly, across the study: A couple of women and a few men aged 18 to 49 years were included in the cohort. For each donor, CD4 naive and CD4 memory were each given three plates, CD8 naive was given two plates, and CD8 memory was given one plate. Blood TCR repertoires of roughly five healthy adults were deeply sequenced to estimate repertoire size and the extent of clonotype sharing between individuals. Different laboratories and diverse techniques were used to prepare libraries and sequence TCR repertoires, to increase sequencing depth and limit assay-specific biases. Between about 0.9 and 10 billion PBMCs per donor were obtained by leukapheresis. Paper-wide results and their limitations: Based on pairwise subsampling, the degree of clonotype sharing among donors was expected to be affected by sequencing depth. Larger estimated clonotype richness was generally found for naive subsets than for memory subsets. Only blood was sampled, and tissue TCR repertoires likely differ from those in blood. Across a handful of donors, approximately 5% of naive CD4, roughly 3.4% of naive CD8, roughly 2.3% of memory CD4, and approximately 0.42% of memory CD8 clonotypes were shared. Rarefaction of sorted-subset datasets indicated incomplete sequencing despite the large sequencing depth. Higher generation probabilities were observed for clonotypes shared by all four sorted-subset donors than for non-shared clonotypes. The genetic and exposure-history diversity represented was limited by the small number of donors.

A single count supports this clone. No antigen is known for it. The junction shows a germline mismatch at one end, possibly a read error. From a lookup of the germline V gene, CDR1 and CDR2 are SQVTM and ANQGSEA. Measured from the cysteine to the phenylalanine, the CDR3 is 15 residues long. Left in the record is the CDR3 DNA by itself, 45 bases read in frame from the first base. CD8 naive samples were CD45RO-negative cells positively selected for CCR7, giving a CD45RA+CCR7+ population that excluded TemRA cells. Donors were healthy HIV-negative adults with no recently reported acute infections or vaccinations. Only Caucasian adults living in Nashville, Tennessee, USA were represented among the donors. Blood was collected by leukapheresis, and PBMCs were isolated by Ficoll-Histopaque density gradient centrifugation and then cryopreserved in liquid nitrogen vapor phase. Analytical flow cytometry was used to check the purity and quantity of every magnetically sorted T cell population. Genomic DNA was isolated from every sorted fraction and measured by UV absorbance on a Nanodrop 2000c.

Using the deep immunoSEQ assay, multiplex PCR amplified TCR CDR3 regions from genomic DNA. Genomic DNA extracted from each cell subset was distributed evenly over all wells of several immunoSEQ 96-well plates, and each plate served as one replicate. Each replicate PCR for sorted subsets received approximately 220 ng genomic DNA, equal to 30,000 or so T cell genomes. Purified libraries were quantified with a Qubit 3.0 fluorometer, sized on a Bioanalyzer 2100, and re-quantified with the KAPA Library Quantification kit. Every immunoSEQ 96-well plate was sequenced on a dedicated single-read 150-cycle Illumina NextSeq 550 flow cell. The authors' analysis ran thus. Because the immunoSEQ output included only junctional sequences and no quality scores, the filtering could not be the same as the filtering used for full-length reads. Sequences were annotated with PyIR, a Python wrapper for IgBLAST v1.9, using IMGT germline references to assign V/J genes and CDR3. Reads were removed for weak V/J assignments (E-value above 1e-6), missing CDR3, stop codons, out-of-frame junctions, or ambiguous translated residues. A V3J clonotype was defined by an identical inferred V gene, J gene, and CDR3 amino acid sequence. The percentage overlap between two repertoires was calculated by dividing the number of shared unique clonotypes by the size of the smaller repertoire. Three approaches were used to assess repertoire richness: RTK rarefaction, the Chao1 estimator, and Recon v2.1 estimates of unobserved clonotypes. Generation probabilities for all TCRbeta clonotypes obtained by the gDNA method from several donors were computed using OLGA. In TCRdb, the immuneACCESS table is reduced to in-frame sequences with V and J assigned. These tables do not hold every clone; where another copy was compared, an unresolved V gene accounts for under half, and the others remain unexplained. V, J and clone size were drawn from that table, and D and trimming were deduced from the DNA. Across this sample there are millions of clones, with just under 95% seen only once. 0.85% to 1.2% of the sample is in the top ten clones.

The TCR sequence derives from a young man in good health. The sequenced material came from naive CD8+ T cells sorted from blood. The cell subset or site label, as the study defines it: CD45RA+CCR7+. The chain is made from TRBV29-1 and TRBJ2-1; 8 of the junction bases match TRBD2. The encoded CDR3 is CSVYSGRASNNEQFF. The nucleotides are TGCAGCGTGTATTCCGGGAGGGCCTCCAACAATGAGCAGTTCTTC.